This T cell receptor (beta chain) was sequenced in a study of STAT5B mutations in CD4+ large granular lymphocyte leukemia. Study-level points and caveats: 8/27 top patient clones versus 2/35 control clones were TRBV06-family.

Data came from immunoSEQ multiplex PCR; TCRdb stores just in-frame clones and leaves some out. Among some 30,000 clones listed, under 85% were seen once. Trimming shortened V by 5 bases and J by 4 bases, and 15 bases separated the two germline ends. In germline, CDR1 is SGHTA, CDR2 FQGNSA. CDR3 length: 15 amino acids. On this clone: Its antigen is unidentified.

Control samples were healthy donors' buffy coats. The chain recombines TRBV7-2 with TRBJ2-1, with a weak D call TRBD2 (5 bases). The sequence was collected from a human donor in good health. The material sequenced was CD4+ T cells from blood buffy coats. This CDR3 reads CASSPATGVYNEQFF. The CDR3 DNA sequence: TGTGCCAGCAGCCCCGCCACCGGGGTATACAATGAGCAGTTCTTC.